This section outlines one T cell receptor beta chain sequence together with its context. This sample's time point: peripheral blood 6 weeks after treatment start. Each patient's cancer was a locally advanced or metastatic urothelial carcinoma. A spike-in of synthetic TCR analog templates was added to each PCR. Clones were sequenced by immunoSEQ multiplex PCR, and TCRdb holds only the in-frame ones, with some missing. The sample records 95,000 to 150,000 clones, 86% being singletons. Germline assignment: CDR1 SGHAT and CDR2 FQNNGV. Trimming left V 3 bases short and J 0 bases short, with 9 bases between. The CDR3 is 15 residues long. These data are taken from a study of PD-L1 blockade in urothelial cancer. Study as a whole: Blood samples had a median of about 150,000 T cells.

The source is a man aged 45-65 years with urothelial cancer. The rearrangement links TRBV11-2 to TRBJ1-3; tentatively, D is TRBD1 (6 bases). The sequenced sample was PBMCs, obtained around atezolizumab (anti-PD-L1) treatment. CDR3 coding DNA: TGTGCCAGCAGCTTTACAGGGAACTCTGGAAACACCATATATTTT. Translating it yields CASSFTGNSGNTIYF.